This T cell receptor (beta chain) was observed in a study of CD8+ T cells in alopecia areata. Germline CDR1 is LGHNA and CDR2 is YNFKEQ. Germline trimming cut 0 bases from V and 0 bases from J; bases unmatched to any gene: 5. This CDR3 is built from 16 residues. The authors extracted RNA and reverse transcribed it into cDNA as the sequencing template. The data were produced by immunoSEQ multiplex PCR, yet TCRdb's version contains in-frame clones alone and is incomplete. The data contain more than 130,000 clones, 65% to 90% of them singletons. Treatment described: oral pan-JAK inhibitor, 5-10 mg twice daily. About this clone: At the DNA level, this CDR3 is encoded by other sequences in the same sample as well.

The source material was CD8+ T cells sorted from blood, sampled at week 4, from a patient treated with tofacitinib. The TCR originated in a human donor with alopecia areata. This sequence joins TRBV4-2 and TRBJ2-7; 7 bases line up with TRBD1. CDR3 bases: TGTGCCAGCAGCCAAGAAGGTTCAGGGGGCTCCTACGAGCAGTACTTC. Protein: CASSQEGSGGSYEQYF.